Below, 28 T cell receptor beta chains from the same sample are listed, as sequenced in a study of blood T cells in healthy people across ages. With a J-beta primer mix and a sample-barcoded 5' primer, a second PCR ran about 7 to 12 cycles. TCRdb re-analysed the 5' RACE reads in MiXCR, keeping a single row per CDR3 protein. The sample holds about 1.4 million distinct CDR3 sequences, 59% seen once. Input material: blood. The receptors originated from a man younger than 35 in good health.

The V call is TRBV3-1, the J call TRBJ2-3; no definite D call. Germline CDR1 reads LGHDT; CDR2 reads YNNKEL (reference sequence). V lost 1 base, J lost 2 bases, and 10 bases lay in between. The CDR3 sequence is 15 residues long. In DNA, the CDR3 is TGTGCCAGCAGCCAAGGGCGCCTGAACACAGATACGCAGTATTTT. Translation: CASSQGRLNTDTQYF.

This chain connects TRBV4-1 to TRBJ2-7; D unresolved. V was cut by 1 base and J by 3 bases, with 13 bases left in between. The CDR3 consists of 15 residues. The V gene's germline CDR1 is MGHRA and CDR2 YSYEKL. The CDR3 protein is CASSQARVVGYEQYF. The CDR3 region has the DNA TGCGCCAGCAGCCAAGCCCGGGTAGTTGGCTACGAGCAGTACTTC.

V usage is TRBV29-1 and J usage is TRBJ2-7; D uncertain. The ends were cut back, 2 bases at V and 6 bases at J, with 14 bases in the middle. The CDR3 sequence is 13 residues long. Looked up from germline, CDR1 is SQVTM and CDR2 is ANQGSEA. The CDR3 protein is CSVEIGSLREQYF. The CDR3 DNA is TGCAGCGTTGAAATAGGCAGCCTCCGCGAGCAGTACTTC.

The chain is built from TRBV20-1 and TRBJ1-6; D not resolved. V was pared by 6 bases and J by 10 bases, with 22 bases between. This CDR3 has 15 amino acids. Germline CDR1 is DFQATT and CDR2 is SNEGSKA (reference sequence). CDR3 in amino acids: CSAAPGDVGLSPLHF. The CDR3 DNA reads as TGCAGTGCCGCCCCAGGAGACGTAGGTTTATCACCCCTCCACTTT.

CDR3 protein: CASMDRWVSPLHF. CDR3 DNA sequence: TGTGCCTCTATGGACAGATGGGTTTCACCCCTCCACTTT. The chain couples TRBV12-3 or TRBV12-4 to TRBJ1-6; D might be TRBD1 (6 bases). The V gene lost 11 bases and the J gene lost 9 bases, with 17 bases spanning the gap. CDR3 length: 13 amino acids.

This clonotype came up a few times. The chain carries TRBV12-3 or TRBV12-4 and TRBJ1-2; 7 bases fit TRBD1. The CDR3 covers 16 residues. Trimming removed 6 bases from V and 2 bases from J; junction bases left unmatched: 12. The CDR3 region has the DNA TGTGCCAGCAGCCAAGAAACAGGGGATTTCAACTATGGCTACACCTTC. It is translated as CASSQETGDFNYGYTF.

This clonotype was detected a few times. V gene TRBV29-1 combines with J gene TRBJ1-1; D gene ambiguous. Per germline, CDR1 SQVTM and CDR2 ANQGSEA. Deletions cut 4 bases from V and 1 base from J, with 7 bases between. The CDR3 has 12 residues. CDR3 in DNA: TGCAGCGTTGCTCAGACGAACACTGAAGCTTTCTTT. Its translation is CSVAQTNTEAFF.

V is TRBV4-1 and J is TRBJ2-3, with D possibly matching TRBD2 (6 bases). In germline, CDR1 is MGHRA, CDR2 YSYEKL. CDR3 length equals 17 residues. Trimming took 1 base from V and 2 from J, leaving 16 bases between them. The CDR3 sequence is CASSQVGRNSYTDTQYF. The CDR3 region has the DNA TGCGCCAGCAGCCAAGTAGGGAGGAACAGCTACACAGATACGCAGTATTTT.

This clonotype has only one observation. The chain recombines TRBV7-2 with TRBJ1-1; D possibly corresponds to TRBD1 (5 bases). Germline V gives CDR1 SGHTA, CDR2 FQGNSA. The CDR3 sequence is 16 residues long. With 1 base removed from V and 0 bases from J, the gap between germline ends came to 12 bases. CDR3 nucleotide sequence: TGTGCCAGCAGCTTAGGGGCAGGGCGCATGAACACTGAAGCTTTCTTT. This gives the protein CASSLGAGRMNTEAFF.

CDR3 nucleotide sequence: TGTGCCAGCAGCCACCCAGTTCGGGAGGCTAACTATGGCTACACCTTC. Residues: CASSHPVREANYGYTF. The chain recombines TRBV4-2 with TRBJ1-2; no firm D call. With 3 bases removed from V and 0 bases from J, the gap between germline ends came to 14 bases. Germline CDR1 reads LGHNA; CDR2 reads YNFKEQ. This CDR3 has 16 residues.

V and J are TRBV7-9 and TRBJ2-3; 9 nucleotides agree with TRBD2. V lost 5 bases and J lost 3; bases outside the gene matches: 9. The CDR3 has 16 residues. Germline V gene sequence: CDR1 SEHNR, CDR2 FQNEAQ (reference sequence). The CDR3 nucleotides are TGTGCCAGCAGCCCTCCGGGGAGCGGGGGGACAGATACGCAGTATTTT. Amino acid sequence: CASSPPGSGGTDTQYF.

This clonotype has only a few counts. The rearrangement links TRBV5-1 to TRBJ2-4, with TRBD2 as a possible D gene (6 bases). The end of the DNA is better explained by TRBJ2-7, so the J call may be wrong. Germline assignment: CDR1 SGHRS and CDR2 YFSETQ. This CDR3 contains 12 residues. CDR3 protein: CASSSGVREQYF. DNA for the CDR3: TGCGCCAGCAGCTCGGGAGTTCGCGAGCAGTACTTC.

This clonotype was counted only a few times. The J gene is TRBJ2-5, the V gene TRBV29-1; 9 nucleotides agree with TRBD1. Germline values: CDR1 SQVTM, CDR2 ANQGSEA. The CDR3 is 17 residues long. J gave up 4 bases and V 3 bases, and 15 bases lay outside the gene matches. CDR3 nucleotides: TGCAGCGTTGATGGGGTACAGGGGGCGCCTTCCGGAGAGACCCAGTACTTC. Its protein product is CSVDGVQGAPSGETQYF. The whole variable domain, remainder taken from reference TRBV29-1 and TRBJ2-5, is SAVISQKPSRDICQRGTSLTIQCQVDSQVTMMFWYRQQPGQSLTLIATANQGSEATYESGFVIDKFPISRPNLTFSTLTVSNMSPEDSSIYLCSVDGVQGAPSGETQYFGPGTRLLVL.

On this clonotype itself: A junction end diverges from the germline sequence, so it may reflect a read error. The chain uses TRBV10-3 and TRBJ2-3; D is undetermined. The CDR3 extends over 14 amino acids. Germline lookup yields CDR1 ENHRY and CDR2 SYGVKD. CDR3: CAVSESTSPDTQYF. DNA of the CDR3: TGTGCCGTCAGTGAGTCGACCAGCCCAGATACGCAGTATTTT.

The chain uses TRBV12-3 or TRBV12-4 and TRBJ2-3; D call uncertain. This CDR3 region has 13 residues. The V end was cut by 2 bases, the J end by 4 bases, with 7 bases between. The CDR3 nucleotides are TGTGCCAGCAGTTTACTGATTGCAGATACGCAGTATTTT. This translates into CASSLLIADTQYF.

The chain has TRBV20-1 and TRBJ1-5, with D maybe TRBD1 (5 bases). The germline CDR1 and CDR2 sequences are DFQATT and SNEGSKA (reference sequence). Trimming left V 0 bases short and J 7 bases short, with 16 bases between. CDR3 length: 15 amino acids. This CDR3 is CSARDNWWGWQPQHF. Here the CDR3 DNA reads TGCAGTGCTAGAGATAACTGGTGGGGCTGGCAGCCCCAGCATTTT.

The CDR3 reads CASSLEGLAGTQYF. The CDR3 bases are TGTGCCAGCAGCTTAGAAGGATTAGCGGGGACCCAGTACTTC. This chain joins TRBV7-2 and TRBJ2-7, with TRBD2 matching 7 bases. The assigned J gene may be wrong: the sequence end matches TRBJ2-5 better. The V gene's germline CDR1 is SGHTA and CDR2 FQGNSA. The CDR3 has 14 residues.

This clonotype was observed a few times. The gene calls are TRBV7-2 and TRBJ2-1; D ambiguous. CDR1 SGHTA and CDR2 FQGNSA come from the germline V gene. V was shortened by 5 bases and J by 3 bases, with 17 bases between the two germline ends. There are 16 residues in the CDR3. This CDR3 is CASSPPAETHYNEQFF. CDR3 nucleotide sequence: TGTGCCAGCAGCCCGCCCGCGGAAACACACTACAATGAGCAGTTCTTC.

This clonotype has more than one count but fewer than ten. The rearrangement uses TRBV13 and TRBJ2-5; 7 bases line up with TRBD1. Germline loops: CDR1 PRHDT, CDR2 FYEKMQ (reference sequence). V trimming: 6 bases; J trimming: 5 bases; junction bases outside the gene matches: 15. The CDR3 spans 16 residues. This CDR3 is CASSPRLGQSFETQYF. The CDR3 nucleotides are TGTGCCAGCAGTCCTAGGTTGGGACAGAGTTTCGAGACCCAGTACTTC. Using reference TRBV13 and TRBJ2-5 for the parts outside the CDR3, the full variable domain is AAGVIQSPRHLIKEKRETATLKCYPIPRHDTVYWYQQGPGQDPQFLISFYEKMQSDKGSIPDRFSAQQFSDYHSELNMSSLELGDSALYFCASSPRLGQSFETQYFGPGTRLLVL.

J is TRBJ1-5 and V is TRBV28; 8 bases are shared with TRBD1. V lost 5 bases to trimming and J lost 3 bases; unmatched junction nucleotides: 6. This CDR3 is 15 amino acids long. The germline V gene encodes CDR1 MDHEN and CDR2 SYDVKM. In DNA, the CDR3 is TGTGCCAGCAGTGCAGACAGGGGAGACAATCAGCCCCAGCATTTT. As protein: CASSADRGDNQPQHF. The full variable domain, completed using reference TRBV28 and TRBJ1-5, is DVKVTQSSRYLVKRTGEKVFLECVQDMDHENMFWYRQDPGLGLRLIYFSYDVKMKEKGDIPEGYSVSREKKERFSLILESASTNQTSMYLCASSADRGDNQPQHFGDGTRLSIL.

V gene TRBV7-8 combines with J gene TRBJ1-2; 7 bases are shared with TRBD1. V dropped 4 bases and J dropped 8; count of bases not matched to a gene: 10. Germline CDR1 reads SGHVS; CDR2 reads FQNEAQ. The CDR3 length is 14 residues. The CDR3 loop reads CASSSTSRDSGYTF. The CDR3 DNA reads TGTGCCAGCAGCTCCACTAGCCGGGACAGCGGCTACACCTTC.

CDR3 protein: CASRYIPGTGSTEQYF. CDR3 nucleotides: TGTGCCAGCAGGTATATCCCCGGGACAGGTTCCACCGAGCAGTACTTC. The chain carries TRBV12-3 or TRBV12-4 and TRBJ2-7; 8 nucleotides match TRBD1. This CDR3 has 16 residues. Losses at the gene ends were 6 bases for V and 6 bases for J; bases not matched to a gene: 16.

This chain connects TRBV3-1 to TRBJ1-1; D perhaps matches TRBD1 (6 bases). Germline V gives CDR1 LGHDT, CDR2 YNNKEL (reference sequence). V was trimmed by 3 bases and J by 5 bases, leaving 13 bases between them. The CDR3 is 14 amino acids. This chain's CDR3 is CASSQGGAWTEAFF. The CDR3, as DNA: TGTGCCAGCAGCCAGGGGGGCGCATGGACTGAAGCTTTCTTT.

This clonotype was seen more than once but under ten times. V usage is TRBV20-1 and J usage is TRBJ2-3, with TRBD2 identical over 11 bases. CDR1 and CDR2 (germline): DFQATT, SNEGSKA (reference sequence). After removal of 5 bases from V and 1 base from J, the junction contained 14 bases not matched to a gene. CDR3 length: 18 amino acids. The CDR3 coding sequence is TGCAGTGCTGACTATAGAGTCACGACTAGCGGGGGCACAGATACGCAGTATTTT. Residues: CSADYRVTTSGGTDTQYF.

This clonotype has more than one count but fewer than ten. The chain uses TRBV20-1 and TRBJ2-5, with 7 bases matching TRBD2. The J segment lost 1 base and the V segment lost 3 bases, leaving 2 bases of the junction unmatched. CDR1 DFQATT and CDR2 SNEGSKA come from the germline V gene (reference sequence). The CDR3 runs 13 residues. CDR3 protein: CSASGRTQETQYF. For the CDR3, the DNA is TGCAGTGCTAGCGGGAGGACCCAAGAGACCCAGTACTTC.

This sequence joins TRBV6-6 and TRBJ1-2; D may be TRBD1 (5 bases). CDR1 and CDR2 from the germline V gene are MNHNY and SVGAGI (reference sequence). V lost 8 bases and J lost 4, with 20 bases in between. This CDR3 spans 15 amino acids. CDR3 residues: CASLIRAQDTYGYTF. CDR3 nucleotide sequence: TGTGCCAGCCTCATAAGGGCTCAGGACACCTATGGCTACACCTTC.

The DNA of the CDR3 is TGTGCCTGGAGTGTAGGGACAGGACACTACGAGCAGTACTTC. This sequence encodes CAWSVGTGHYEQYF. The chain couples TRBV30 to TRBJ2-7, with TRBD1 matching 8 bases. J gave up 3 bases and V 0 bases, and 4 bases lay outside the gene matches. Germline CDR1 reads GTSNPN; CDR2 reads SVGIG (reference sequence). This CDR3 contains 14 residues.

As to this clonotype: At one end, the junction sequence differs from germline, possibly due to a read error. This sequence joins TRBV20-1 and TRBJ2-3, with D possibly matching TRBD2 (7 bases). Germline CDR1 DFQATT, CDR2 SNEGSKA (reference sequence). CDR3 size: 15 residues. CDR3 protein: CSARDYGGASDMQYF. CDR3 sequence (DNA): TGCAGTGCTAGAGATTATGGGGGGGCATCAGATATGCAGTATTTT.